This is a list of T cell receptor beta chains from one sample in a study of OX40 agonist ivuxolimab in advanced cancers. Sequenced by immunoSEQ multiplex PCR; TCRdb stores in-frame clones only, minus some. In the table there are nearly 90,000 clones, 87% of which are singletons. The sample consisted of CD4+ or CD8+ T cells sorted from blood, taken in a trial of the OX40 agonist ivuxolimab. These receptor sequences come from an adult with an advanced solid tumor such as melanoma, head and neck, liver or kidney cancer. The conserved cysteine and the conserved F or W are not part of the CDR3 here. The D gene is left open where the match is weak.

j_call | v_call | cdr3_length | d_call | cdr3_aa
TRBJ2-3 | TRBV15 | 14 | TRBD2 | ATFGGRARPTDTQY
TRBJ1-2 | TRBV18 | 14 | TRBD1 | ASSPRTAGGNYGYT
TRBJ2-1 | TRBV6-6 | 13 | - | ASEDQASARIEQF
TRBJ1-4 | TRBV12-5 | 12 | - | ASGSGATNEKLF
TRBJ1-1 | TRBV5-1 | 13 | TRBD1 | ASSADRGLNTEAF
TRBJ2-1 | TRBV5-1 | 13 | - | ASSSGGSSYNEQF
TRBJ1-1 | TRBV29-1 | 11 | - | SVLVSMNTEAF
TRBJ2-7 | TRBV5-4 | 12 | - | ASSNAAGIHEQY
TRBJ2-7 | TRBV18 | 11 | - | ASSPNSLYEQY
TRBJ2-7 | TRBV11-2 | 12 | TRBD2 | ASRTIGTSGKQY
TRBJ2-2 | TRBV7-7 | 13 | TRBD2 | ASSLSGGATGELF
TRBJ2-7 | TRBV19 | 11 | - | ATRSPPGDEQY
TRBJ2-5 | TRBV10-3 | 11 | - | ATGGRSQETQY
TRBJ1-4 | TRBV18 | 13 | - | ASSPSGQFNEKLF
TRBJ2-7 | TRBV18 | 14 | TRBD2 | ASSPQTSGGSYEQY
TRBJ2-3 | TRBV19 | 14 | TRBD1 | ASSIPPGQGPDTQY
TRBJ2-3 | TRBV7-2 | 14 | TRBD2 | ASSLEKREGIDTQY
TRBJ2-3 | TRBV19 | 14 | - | ASSHWSAEDTDTQY
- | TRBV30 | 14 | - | AWSTHDNSGYYEQY
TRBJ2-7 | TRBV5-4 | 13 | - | ASSLGQGLSYEQY